This TCR beta chain was found in a study of long-term antiretroviral therapy in people with HIV (dated by TCRdb to between 2021 and 2023). At the level of the whole study: The earliest samples were collected roughly a decade before the 2015 WHO recommendation for immediate ART, at a time when ART was usually postponed until CD4 counts fell. This retrospective serial study examined whether starting ART and sustained HIV suppression were associated with changes in the composition and diversity of the TRB repertoire in peripheral blood. About 35% of the 30 participants with HIV were female. The cohort contributed about 200 cryopreserved PBMC samples from 30 to 35 adults with confirmed HIV infection, collected serially over a mean of approximately 6 years (range 1-12). No cross-contamination during QIAcube processing was shown when test extractions of a monoclonal T-cell line were performed alongside 33 polyclonal samples. What the authors observed across the whole study: Starting ART was linked to a significant rise in TRB diversity, yet even with long-term ART the diversity remained significantly lower than in transplant donor controls. Expanded TRB clones identified before ART initiation dominated the repertoire at all time points, although this dominance fluctuated and declined in many PLHIV after ART. Inferences about post-ART repertoire changes were limited because no data were available on ART adherence, viral resistance or therapy changes. Narrower CDR3 length ranges were observed in HIV repertoires than in controls, and an antigen-experienced repertoire with only a slight naive shift after ART was suggested by the network structure. Because cell numbers in pre-ART samples were limited, unsorted PBMC were profiled instead of sorted CD4+ and CD8+ T cells. Since PBMC availability was limited, sequencing covered only the TCR beta chain, with no alpha chain pairing. The samples span the years 2004 to 2017, and the ART regimens used at that time may not be as effective as current regimens.

Participants were included only if at least one PBMC sample before ART initiation and at least two post-ART samples were available. All participants with HIV were treated in the United States of America. Before DNA extraction, cryopreserved samples of roughly 0.9-11 million PBMC were thawed and then washed. At the time of the earliest PBMC sample, participants with HIV were aged between roughly 20 and 55 years. Each participant contributed PBMC samples from 1-4 timepoints before ART initiation and 2-8 timepoints after ART initiation, with a median of 7 samples. For every participant, serial HIV viral load, CD4+ T-cell count, ART history and demographic data were obtained. Genomic DNA was extracted from unsorted PBMC with a Qiagen kit on a QIAcube, with processing performed in batches of 12 samples. According to the germline V gene (reference sequence), CDR1 reads MNHEY and CDR2 reads SMNVEV. From V the trimming removes 5 bases and from J it removes 3 bases, while the gene matches leave 5 bases of the junction unaccounted for. Taken from cysteine to phenylalanine, the CDR3 has 14 residues. Solely the CDR3 DNA is kept, with 42 bases framed from the first base.

With regard to this clone: Its binding antigen is unknown. Per-base quality was not reported, and no clone a single base away is much larger than it.

Sequencing of the TRB variable region was done with the immunoSEQ hsTCRB v3.0 assay at survey level resolution. The target sequencing depth for TRB was 40,000-50,000 T-cell genomes per sample. TRB libraries were pooled and sequenced on an Illumina MiSeq using a v3 150-cycle kit. The original methods were these. Repertoire analysis was performed in R inside a reproducible Nextflow workflow that covered QC, data transformation and analysis. LymphoSeq2, an R package for AIRR-Seq data exploration, was used to implement custom analyses. Several samples that yielded fewer than 5000 total TRB sequences were excluded, so that approximately 200 HIV repertoires were analyzed. Among the approximately 190 HIV repertoires that were kept, around 60 were collected before ART initiation and about 130 were collected after ART initiation. Repertoires were downsampled to 5000 TRB nucleotide sequences, with summary statistics averaged over 100 downsampling iterations. TRB sequences were retained for analysis only if CDR3 regions of at least seven amino acids were present. Two measures captured diversity: a Shannon entropy-derived clonality score and the Gini coefficient. In the repertoire networks, any two of the top 5000 CDR3 amino acid sequences were connected whenever the two sequences differed by an edit distance of one. GLIPH2 predicted antigen specificity groups and MHC restriction for TRB CDR3 amino acid sequences. Known CMV, EBV, HIV or tissue antigen associations were flagged by matching CDR3 amino acid sequences against VDJdb and McPAS-TCR. Pre-ART, post-ART and control groups were compared with Wilcoxon signed-rank tests and Holm-Bonferroni correction. TCRdb re-hosts the immuneACCESS table, in-frame sequences only. Its copies lack some clones; in the studies checked, an unresolved V gene accounts for under half of them, and the cause for the rest is not known. D and trimming come from the DNA, and the V and J calls and clone size come from that table. The sample table holds 25,000 to 35,000 clones, of which about 87% were seen once. The top ten constitute 3.6% of the sample.

This specimen was unsorted PBMCs, taken 1.8 years after starting antiretroviral therapy. This chain joins TRBV27 to TRBJ2-5, and TRBD1 matches 8 of the central bases. The clonotype originates from a woman under 30 with HIV. The CDR3 amino acid sequence is: CASSPTTGEETQYF. The sequenced DNA is TGTGCCAGCAGTCCGACGACAGGGGAAGAGACCCAGTACTTC.